One sample yielded the 10 T cell receptor beta chains listed below, sequenced in a study of cytomegalovirus exposure and HLA in healthy donors. The data were produced by immunoSEQ multiplex PCR, yet TCRdb's version contains in-frame clones alone and is incomplete. The table shows under 80,000 clones, with approximately 93% occurring only once. The sample consisted of PBMCs. The receptors derive from a young woman in good health and CMV-seronegative.

The chain recombines TRBV28 with TRBJ1-5; 9 bases line up with TRBD1. The ends lost 5 bases at V and 4 bases at J; junction bases unmatched: 3. From germline, CDR1 is MDHEN and CDR2 SYDVKM. This CDR3 has 14 residues. Written as DNA, the CDR3 is TGTGCCAGCAGTCTAGACAGGGGGAATCAGCCCCAGCATTTT. Amino acids: CASSLDRGNQPQHF. The whole variable domain, remainder taken from reference TRBV28 and TRBJ1-5, is DVKVTQSSRYLVKRTGEKVFLECVQDMDHENMFWYRQDPGLGLRLIYFSYDVKMKEKGDIPEGYSVSREKKERFSLILESASTNQTSMYLCASSLDRGNQPQHFGDGTRLSIL.

This chain links TRBV27 with TRBJ2-2; tentative D call: TRBD1 (6 bases). Trimming stripped 6 bases from V and 0 bases from J, with 11 bases between. Germline CDR1 and CDR2: MNHEY and SMNVEV (reference sequence). The CDR3 runs 15 residues. For the CDR3, the DNA is TGTGCCAGCAGCCCTTGGACAGCGAACACCGGGGAGCTGTTTTTT. Translating it yields CASSPWTANTGELFF.

Here the CDR3 reads CASLAGGSYTGELFF. The CDR3 DNA reads TGTGCCAGTCTAGCGGGAGGATCTTATACCGGGGAGCTGTTTTTT. The J gene is TRBJ2-2, the V gene TRBV19; 11 bases line up with TRBD2. The J segment lost 5 bases and the V segment lost 8 bases, leaving 7 bases of the junction unmatched. Germline V gene sequence: CDR1 LNHDA, CDR2 SQIVND (reference sequence). The CDR3 contains 15 residues.

The genes are TRBV5-6 and TRBJ1-6, with D tentatively TRBD1 (6 bases). Trimming shortened V by 2 bases and J by 0 bases, and 9 bases separated the two germline ends. Germline V CDR1 and CDR2: SGHDT, YYEEEE. The CDR3 spans 16 residues. CDR3 DNA sequence: TGTGCCAGCAGCTTCCAGGGGAGCTCCTATAATTCACCCCTCCACTTT. It is translated as CASSFQGSSYNSPLHF.

The genes are TRBV9 and TRBJ1-2; 8 bases align to TRBD1. J was trimmed by 4 bases and V by 4 bases; bases with no gene match: 9. Germline V lookup: CDR1 SGDLS, CDR2 YYNGEE. The CDR3 extends over 15 amino acids. DNA for the CDR3: TGTGCCAGCAGCCTAGGGCAGGGGGCAGGCTATGGCTACACCTTC. Translated: CASSLGQGAGYGYTF.

The chain employs TRBV4-1 and TRBJ1-3; no clear D. V gave up 6 bases and J gave up 0 bases, with 12 bases separating them. The V gene's germline CDR1 is MGHRA and CDR2 YSYEKL. This CDR3 contains 15 residues. CDR3 sequence: CASSDQRFSGNTIYF. CDR3 DNA: TGCGCCAGCAGTGACCAGCGATTCTCTGGAAACACCATATATTTT.

This clone has just one count. The chain has TRBV7-9 and TRBJ2-7; possibly TRBD1 for D (6 bases). The ends were cut back, 4 bases at V and 4 bases at J, with 11 bases in the middle. Looked up from germline, CDR1 is SEHNR and CDR2 is FQNEAQ (reference sequence). This CDR3 contains 13 residues. The CDR3 is CASSSRDKYEQYF. CDR3 DNA sequence: TGTGCCAGCAGCTCCCGGGACAAGTACGAGCAGTACTTC.

This chain connects TRBV5-6 to TRBJ2-1; 9 bases are a match to TRBD2. The CDR3 covers 15 residues. With V trimmed by 0 bases and J by 5 bases, 3 bases remained unmatched. Germline V CDR1 and CDR2: SGHDT, YYEEEE. CDR3 residues: CASSLGAGGHNEQFF. The CDR3 DNA sequence: TGTGCCAGCAGCTTGGGAGCGGGGGGTCACAATGAGCAGTTCTTC.

The V gene is TRBV19, the J gene TRBJ2-7; 10 positions agree with TRBD2. Germline V gene lookup returns CDR1 LNHDA and CDR2 SQIVND (reference sequence). The CDR3 totals 16 residues. V lost 1 base to trimming and J lost 3 bases; unmatched junction nucleotides: 6. Here the CDR3 reads CASSIAHLAGVYEQYF. CDR3 bases: TGTGCCAGTAGTATAGCCCATCTAGCGGGAGTCTACGAGCAGTACTTC.

The rearrangement uses TRBV5-6 and TRBJ1-1; D not certain. V dropped 0 bases and J dropped 0 bases, with 15 bases sitting between them. The germline CDR1 and CDR2 sequences are SGHDT and YYEEEE. The CDR3 runs 17 residues. The CDR3 spells CASSLALSVQLNTEAFF. CDR3 coding DNA: TGTGCCAGCAGCTTGGCTTTGTCGGTACAGCTGAACACTGAAGCTTTCTTT.